This TCR beta chain is drawn from a study of shared clonotypes between healthy human individuals. Turning to the study itself: For every donor, three CD4 naive, three CD4 memory, two CD8 naive and one CD8 memory plates were used. Study results and limitations: Memory subsets had estimated richness that was generally smaller than that of naive subsets.

Looked up from germline, CDR1 is SGHDT and CDR2 is YYEEEE. J lost 4 bases, V lost 7 bases, and 8 bases had no gene match. This CDR3 comprises 15 residues. With respect to this clone: Antigen: not known.

Caucasian adults residing in Nashville, Tennessee made up all the donors. The assay was immunoSEQ multiplex PCR, and TCRdb's table has in-frame clones only and misses some. The sample lists 1,500,000 or so clones, just under 99% occurring once. The chain has TRBV5-6 and TRBJ2-5, with 12 positions matching TRBD1. Sequencing used naive CD4+ T cells sorted from blood. Subset described: CD45RA+ positively selected. The TCR comes from a man aged 30-40 years in good health. The CDR3 protein is CASSGPGQGAETQYF. CDR3 in DNA: TGTGCCAGCTCTGGACCGGGACAGGGGGCAGAGACCCAGTACTTC.